These 24 T cell receptor beta chains came from one sample sequenced in a study of blood T cell repertoires in COVID-19. The table came from immunoSEQ multiplex PCR; TCRdb's copy has only in-frame clones and leaves some out. The sample lists roughly 360,000 clones; approximately 77% were seen once. The sequencing input was peripheral blood. The receptor set was obtained from a human donor with acute or convalescent COVID-19. The donor label of this sample is uncertain.

This clone was detected only once. V gene TRBV9 combines with J gene TRBJ2-1; TRBD1 is a possible D gene (6 bases). The CDR3 is made up of 15 amino acids. Germline values: CDR1 SGDLS, CDR2 YYNGEE. The V and J ends lost 0 bases and 7 bases respectively, with 14 bases between them. This CDR3 is CASSVGRGQGNEQFF. The CDR3 DNA reads as TGTGCCAGCAGCGTAGGAAGAGGGCAGGGGAATGAGCAGTTCTTC.

As for this clone: Other DNA sequences in this specimen translate into the identical CDR3. The chain combines TRBV2 with TRBJ1-1, with TRBD1 as a possible D gene (5 bases). There are 11 residues in the CDR3. V was trimmed by 8 bases and J by 2 bases, leaving 6 bases between them. Germline loops: CDR1 SNHLY, CDR2 FYNNEI. CDR3 residues: CASDRNTEAFF. The DNA for the CDR3 is TGTGCCAGCGACAGAAACACTGAAGCTTTCTTT.

This chain uses TRBV5-4 with TRBJ1-4; TRBD1 matches at 7 bases. Germline lookup yields CDR1 SGHNT and CDR2 YYREEE (reference sequence). After removal of 4 bases from V and 5 bases from J, the junction contained 8 bases not matched to a gene. CDR3 length equals 15 residues. The CDR3 DNA sequence: TGTGCCAGCAGCATCCGGGACAGACCGAATGAAAAACTGTTTTTT. Protein: CASSIRDRPNEKLFF.

The chain has TRBV5-4 and TRBJ1-2, with D uncertain. Per germline, CDR1 SGHNT and CDR2 YYREEE (reference sequence). The CDR3 consists of 14 residues. V shed 4 bases and J shed 4 bases, with 14 bases lying between them. This CDR3 reads CASSGSLLLYGYTF. The CDR3 DNA is TGTGCCAGCAGCGGGAGCCTACTCCTCTATGGCTACACCTTC.

J is TRBJ2-6 and V is TRBV29-1, with 7 bases fitting TRBD2. With 6 bases clipped from V and 3 bases from J, the junction kept 5 bases outside the gene matches. CDR3 length equals 14 residues. Germline V CDR1 and CDR2: SQVTM, ANQGSEA. CDR3 DNA sequence: TGCAGCGTAGATACTAGCGTTGGGGCCAACGTCCTGACTTTC. Its translation is CSVDTSVGANVLTF.

This sequence joins TRBV3-1 (or the pseudogene TRBV3-2) and TRBJ1-2, with 7 bases aligning to TRBD1. CDR1 and CDR2 from the germline V gene are LGHDT and YNNKEL (reference sequence). The V and J ends lost 4 bases and 3 bases, in that order; junction bases with no gene match: 8. This CDR3 contains 15 residues. This CDR3 is CASSPWTGHDYGYTF. DNA of the CDR3: TGTGCCAGCAGCCCTTGGACAGGTCACGACTATGGCTACACCTTC.

The chain joins TRBV24-1 to TRBJ2-1, with TRBD1 as a possible D gene (6 bases). This CDR3 contains 14 residues. Trimming stripped 4 bases from V and 9 bases from J, with 15 bases between. Germline CDR1 and CDR2: KGHDR and SFDVKD. DNA of the CDR3: TGTGCCACCAGTGACCCCACAGGGCCCTCTGAGCAGTTCTTC. Encoded protein: CATSDPTGPSEQFF.

This rearrangement joins TRBV5-6 to TRBJ1-1; 8 bases are a match to TRBD1. The CDR3 consists of 15 residues. J gave up 4 bases and V 3 bases, and 8 bases lay outside the gene matches. CDR1 is SGHDT, CDR2 YYEEEE, per germline. The CDR3: CASSWETGVGTEAFF. CDR3 DNA: TGTGCCAGCAGCTGGGAGACAGGGGTTGGCACTGAAGCTTTCTTT. Full variable domain (missing parts from reference TRBV5-6 and TRBJ1-1): DAGVTQSPTHLIKTRGQQVTLRCSPKSGHDTVSWYQQALGQGPQFIFQYYEEEERQRGNFPDRFSGHQFPNYSSELNVNALLLGDSALYLCASSWETGVGTEAFFGQGTRLTVV.

Only a few counts were recorded for this clone. The chain couples TRBV27 to TRBJ1-6; no definite D call. Trimming took 7 bases from V and 0 from J, leaving 13 bases between them. Germline V gene sequence: CDR1 MNHEY, CDR2 SMNVEV (reference sequence). The CDR3 consists of 16 residues. The CDR3 DNA reads as TGTGCCAGCAAAGAGGGTTTCAGCTCCTATAATTCACCCCTCCACTTT. Translated, it gives CASKEGFSSYNSPLHF.

The CDR3 DNA sequence: TGTGCCTGGAGCTCTATCTCTGGAAACACCATATATTTT. Translation gives CAWSSISGNTIYF. V is TRBV30 and J is TRBJ1-3; D is uncertain. Germline loops: CDR1 GTSNPN, CDR2 SVGIG (reference sequence). This CDR3 contains 13 residues. The V end was cut by 3 bases, the J end by 0 bases, with 6 bases between. Based on the CDR3 plus reference TRBV30 and TRBJ1-3, the full variable domain is SQTIHQWPATLVQPVGSPLSLECTVEGTSNPNLYWYRQAAGRGLQLLFYSVGIGQISSEVPQNLSASRPQDRQFILSSKKLLLSDSGFYLCAWSSISGNTIYFGEGSWLTVV.

V usage is TRBV2 and J usage is TRBJ2-7; 11 bases match TRBD1. Germline values: CDR1 SNHLY, CDR2 FYNNEI. With V trimmed by 3 bases and J by 0 bases, 13 bases remained unmatched. CDR3 length: 19 amino acids. CDR3 sequence: CASSDGTGGSGSPSYEQYF. For the CDR3, the DNA is TGTGCCAGCAGTGACGGGACAGGGGGTAGCGGGAGCCCCTCCTACGAGCAGTACTTC.

The V call is TRBV20-1, the J call TRBJ1-1, with TRBD1 as a possible D gene (5 bases). CDR3 length equals 11 residues. The germline V gene has CDR1 DFQATT and CDR2 SNEGSKA (reference sequence). Trimming removed 1 base at V and 7 bases at J, with 7 bases between. DNA for the CDR3: TGCAGTGCTAGAGGGGGGGTTGAAGCTTTCTTT. Its protein is CSARGGVEAFF.

The chain joins TRBV5-6 to TRBJ2-1, with 8 bases matching TRBD2. The length of the CDR3 is 15 residues. Per germline, CDR1 SGHDT and CDR2 YYEEEE. Germline trimming cut 3 bases from V and 5 bases from J; bases unmatched to any gene: 7. The CDR3 protein is CASSWSGSWHNEQFF. The CDR3 DNA reads TGTGCCAGCAGCTGGAGCGGGAGTTGGCACAATGAGCAGTTCTTC.

V is TRBV27 and J is TRBJ1-2; D gene unclear. Trimming stripped 7 bases from V and 5 bases from J, with 14 bases between. This CDR3 has 13 residues. Germline CDR1 MNHEY, CDR2 SMNVEV (reference sequence). For the CDR3, the DNA is TGTGCCAGCAAGCCCAACGCGGGGTATGGCTACACCTTC. This encodes CASKPNAGYGYTF.

This chain connects TRBV29-1 to TRBJ1-1, with a weak D call TRBD1 (5 bases). Germline CDR1 reads SQVTM; CDR2 reads ANQGSEA. Trimming shortened V by 7 bases and J by 4 bases, and 13 bases separated the two germline ends. The CDR3 has 12 residues. In DNA, the CDR3 is TGCAGCGCCAAGCCACAGGTCACTGAAGCTTTCTTT. Protein: CSAKPQVTEAFF.

This chain joins TRBV28 and TRBJ2-7, with D possibly matching TRBD2 (7 bases). This CDR3 contains 12 residues. Trimming cost V 10 bases and J 9 bases, with 19 bases left between them. Germline V gene sequence: CDR1 MDHEN, CDR2 SYDVKM. CDR3 loop: CAMGRGYEPQYF. The CDR3, as DNA: TGTGCCATGGGGAGGGGGTACGAGCCGCAGTACTTC.

This chain links TRBV30 with TRBJ2-3, with 7 bases fitting TRBD2. V shed 5 bases and J 1 base; nucleotides not matched to a gene: 15. CDR1 and CDR2 (germline): GTSNPN, SVGIG (reference sequence). This CDR3 is 17 amino acids long. In DNA form, the CDR3 reads TGTGCCTGGGCAGACGGAGTCGGACTAGTCCGCACAGATACGCAGTATTTT. This translates into CAWADGVGLVRTDTQYF.

The rearrangement uses TRBV19 and TRBJ1-3; unclear D gene. The CDR3 loop spans 15 amino acids. Germline loops: CDR1 LNHDA, CDR2 SQIVND (reference sequence). V was pared by 6 bases and J by 0 bases, with 12 bases between. The CDR3 region is CASSQRRDSGNTIYF. Here the CDR3 DNA reads TGTGCCAGTAGCCAGAGACGGGACTCTGGAAACACCATATATTTT.

The rearrangement links TRBV28 to TRBJ2-5; 9 positions match TRBD2. Germline CDR1 reads MDHEN; CDR2 reads SYDVKM. Trimming cost V 6 bases and J 3 bases; bases outside gene matches: 8. This CDR3 comprises 15 residues. The chain's CDR3 is CASRGGGGAEETQYF. The CDR3 coding sequence is TGTGCCAGCAGGGGGGGCGGGGGGGCCGAAGAGACCCAGTACTTC. The full variable domain, in which reference TRBV28 and TRBJ2-5 provide the parts outside the CDR3, is DVKVTQSSRYLVKRTGEKVFLECVQDMDHENMFWYRQDPGLGLRLIYFSYDVKMKEKGDIPEGYSVSREKKERFSLILESASTNQTSMYLCASRGGGGAEETQYFGPGTRLLVL.

The chain couples TRBV2 to TRBJ2-5, with D tentatively TRBD2 (6 bases). The V and J ends lost 4 bases and 4 bases respectively, with 13 bases between them. The CDR3 covers 14 residues. Germline-derived CDR1 and CDR2 are SNHLY and FYNNEI. The DNA of the CDR3 is TGTGCCAGCAGTGCCTTAGCGGTGGTAGAGACCCAGTACTTC. Amino acids: CASSALAVVETQYF.

This clone was recorded once. The chain has TRBV5-3 and TRBJ1-2; TRBD1 aligns across 9 bases. TRBV5-3 is an ORF for which the function is uncertain. This CDR3 comprises 20 residues. V was pared by 4 bases and J by 3 bases, with 22 bases of the junction left unmatched. CDR3 protein: CARSLGEGTGPFPRYYGYTF. The CDR3 coding sequence is TGTGCCAGAAGCCTCGGGGAAGGGACAGGGCCCTTCCCCAGGTACTATGGCTACACCTTC.

The rearrangement joins TRBV27 to TRBJ2-7; 9 bases agree with TRBD2. CDR3 length equals 16 residues. Germline loops: CDR1 MNHEY, CDR2 SMNVEV (reference sequence). Unmatched junction bases numbered 16, after V lost 11 bases and J lost 2 bases. Written as DNA, the CDR3 is TGTGCCCCTCCGAGGGGTAGCGGGAGTGGTACCTACGAGCAGTACTTC. Its protein is CAPPRGSGSGTYEQYF.

CDR3 coding DNA: TGTGCCAGCAGCCCTACGGGACAGGGTGACACCGGGGAGCTGTTTTTT. This translates into CASSPTGQGDTGELFF. The chain carries TRBV3-1 (or the pseudogene TRBV3-2) and TRBJ2-2; 9 bases agree with TRBD1. Germline V gives CDR1 LGHDT, CDR2 YNNKEL (reference sequence). The V gene end was trimmed by 4 bases and the J gene end by 3 bases; junction bases not matched to a gene: 6. This CDR3 is 16 amino acids long.

This chain links TRBV2 with TRBJ2-1; a weak D match, TRBD2 (6 bases). Trimming took off 1 base at V and 9 bases at J, with 7 bases between the two ends. The CDR3 runs to 12 residues. Germline CDR1 and CDR2: SNHLY and FYNNEI. In DNA form, the CDR3 reads TGTGCCAGCAGTGAAGGGACTACTGAGCAGTTCTTC. Its translation: CASSEGTTEQFF.